The 9 T cell receptor beta chains below come from one sample, sequenced in a study of T-cell memory formation after mild COVID-19 (dated by TCRdb to about 2021). Library preparation employed 5' RACE. TCRdb records Illumina NovaSeq 6000 as the sequencer. TCRdb reanalyzed the raw reads on its own, using fastp at Q25 for trimming and MiXCR for clone calling, and kept in-frame beta chains. Rows with a matching CDR3 protein are joined into one entry that keeps the most common DNA and genes. The sample table records about 350,000 distinct CDR3 sequences; approximately 15% of these occur just once. The ten largest clones capture 22% of the sample. Material: PBMCs or a T cell subset sorted from them (not recorded which). The source is a man younger than 35 who had mild COVID-19 (a few samples of this study predate the infection). The sample titles of this study are shuffled in the database, so cell type and time point are left out; the donor was told from shared clones.

This clonotype showed up just a few times. The chain carries TRBV5-5 and TRBJ2-5, with 9 nucleotides matching TRBD1. The CDR3 has 15 amino acids. Per the germline V gene, CDR1 is SGHKS and CDR2 is YYEKEE (reference sequence). V shed 3 bases, J shed 2 bases, and the junction held 5 bases outside the gene matches. The CDR3 nucleotides are TGTGCCAGCAGCTCGAGGGGACAGGGACAAGAGACCCAGTACTTC. This gives the protein CASSSRGQGQETQYF.

This clonotype was counted between two and nine times. The chain is built from TRBV4-3 and TRBJ1-6; D gene unclear. This CDR3 comprises 17 residues. V gave up 0 bases and J gave up 6 bases, with 15 bases separating them. CDR1 is LGHNA, CDR2 YSLEER, per germline. The CDR3 DNA sequence: TGCGCCAGCAGCCAAGAGACGGTTGGCAGGCTTAATTCACCCCTCCACTTT. This gives the protein CASSQETVGRLNSPLHF.

The V and J genes are TRBV6-2 or TRBV6-3 and TRBJ2-3; tentatively, D is TRBD1 or TRBD2 (6 bases each). The CDR3 totals 14 residues. Germline loops: CDR1 MNHEY, CDR2 SVGEGT. The V end was cut by 6 bases, the J end by 6 bases, with 16 bases between. This CDR3 reads CASSFGSGADTQYF. As DNA, the CDR3 is TGTGCCAGCAGCTTCGGGTCGGGGGCGGATACGCAGTATTTT.

The chain employs TRBV20-1 and TRBJ2-2, with D possibly TRBD1 on 7 matching bases. The CDR3 runs 13 residues. The V and J ends lost 3 bases and 7 bases respectively, with 12 bases between them. CDR1 DFQATT and CDR2 SNEGSKA come from the germline V gene (reference sequence). CDR3 in DNA: TGCAGTGCTAGGCAGGGGGGCGGCGGGGAGCTGTTTTTT. It specifies CSARQGGGGELFF.

In this sample, this clonotype turned up a few times. In DNA, the CDR3 is TGTGCCAGCAGCTTCGACGTTCAGCCCCAGCATTTT. Amino acid sequence: CASSFDVQPQHF. The chain carries TRBV7-9 and TRBJ1-5; D ambiguous. CDR1 is SEHNR, CDR2 FQNEAQ, per germline (reference sequence). V was cut by 3 bases and J by 6 bases, with 6 bases left in between. This CDR3 is built from 12 residues.

This clonotype was observed many times. The gene calls are TRBV28 and TRBJ2-1; TRBD2 matches at 10 bases. With 6 bases clipped from V and 4 bases from J, the junction kept 6 bases outside the gene matches. CDR1 MDHEN and CDR2 SYDVKM come from the germline V gene. There are 15 residues in the CDR3. The CDR3 region has the DNA TGTGCCAGCAGACTGCTAGCGGGGGCTTACAATGAGCAGTTCTTC. Its translation is CASRLLAGAYNEQFF.

This clonotype showed up many times. The V gene is TRBV7-6, the J gene TRBJ2-1; 9 positions agree with TRBD1. Germline V gene sequence: CDR1 SGHVS, CDR2 FNYEAQ. V was pared by 4 bases and J by 7 bases, with 8 bases of the junction left unmatched. The CDR3 contains 15 residues. The CDR3 is CASSSPRGQGNEQFF. Written as DNA, the CDR3 is TGTGCCAGCAGCTCACCTCGGGGACAGGGAAATGAGCAGTTCTTC.

This clonotype was recorded a few times. The V and J genes are TRBV6-6 and TRBJ1-4, with TRBD1 as a possible D gene (6 bases). CDR1 is MNHNY, CDR2 SVGAGI, per germline (reference sequence). The CDR3 runs 15 residues. With 0 bases removed from V and 5 bases from J, the gap between germline ends came to 10 bases. The CDR3 is CASSYSGGGNEKLFF. CDR3 DNA sequence: TGTGCCAGCAGTTACTCCGGGGGCGGGAATGAAAAACTGTTTTTT.

At least ten counts were recorded for this clonotype. V and J are TRBV7-9 and TRBJ1-1, with D possibly matching TRBD1 (6 bases). The CDR3 length is 13 residues. CDR1 and CDR2 (germline): SEHNR, FQNEAQ (reference sequence). Trimming cost V 5 bases and J 10 bases, with 17 bases left between them. CDR3 loop: CASSPGAGSRAFF. CDR3 coding DNA: TGTGCCAGCAGCCCGGGGGCGGGGAGCCGAGCTTTCTTT.